This T cell receptor beta chain originates from a study of cytomegalovirus exposure and HLA in healthy donors. Overall study context: Samples from HLA-typed donors yielded about 85 million unique TCRs in an early data release. General observations from the study: For cytomegalovirus status, the classifier reportedly gave diagnoses with high specificity and sensitivity. Researchers catalogued 160 or so TCR beta chains as cytomegalovirus-associated.

With respect to this clone: Its antigen is not identified.

The PCR ran on 60 Vbeta and 13 Jbeta primers. Generated by immunoSEQ multiplex PCR, the TCRdb table keeps only in-frame clones and is missing some. Of some 220,000 clones listed, just under 80% are singletons. This receptor was identified in a boy under 18 in good health and CMV-seronegative. The sequenced sample consisted of PBMCs.

The CDR3 sequence is CASSVGVVGEQYF. The CDR3 DNA reads TGTGCCAGCAGCGTCGGGGTGGTCGGCGAGCAGTACTTC. This rearrangement joins TRBV9 to TRBJ2-7, with D possibly matching TRBD2 (5 bases). The V gene lost 2 bases and the J gene lost 6 bases, with 12 bases spanning the gap. CDR1 is SGDLS, CDR2 YYNGEE, per germline. CDR3 length: 13 residues.